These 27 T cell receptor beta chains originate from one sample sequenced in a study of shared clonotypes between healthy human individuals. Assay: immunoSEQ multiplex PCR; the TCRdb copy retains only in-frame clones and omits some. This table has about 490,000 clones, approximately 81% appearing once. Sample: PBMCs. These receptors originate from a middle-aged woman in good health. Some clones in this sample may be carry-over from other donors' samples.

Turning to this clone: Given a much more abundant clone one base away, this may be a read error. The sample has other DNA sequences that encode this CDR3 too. The CDR3 DNA reads TGTGCCAGCAGTGACAGTAACTCCTTAAGGGATACGCAATATTTT. Residues: CASSDSNSLRDTQYF. The V gene is TRBV27, the J gene TRBJ2-3; D possibly corresponds to TRBD1 (5 bases). This CDR3 is 15 amino acids long. CDR1 is MNHEY, CDR2 SMNVEV, per germline (reference sequence).

The CDR3 is CASSAHPGRQHGELFF. DNA for the CDR3: TGTGCCAGCAGTGCTCACCCAGGGCGGCAGCACGGGGAGCTGTTTTTT. V gene TRBV25-1 combines with J gene TRBJ2-2, with TRBD1 as a possible D gene (5 bases). In germline, CDR1 is MGHDK, CDR2 SYGVNS. CDR3 size: 16 residues. Trimming took 4 bases from V and 7 from J, leaving 19 bases between them.

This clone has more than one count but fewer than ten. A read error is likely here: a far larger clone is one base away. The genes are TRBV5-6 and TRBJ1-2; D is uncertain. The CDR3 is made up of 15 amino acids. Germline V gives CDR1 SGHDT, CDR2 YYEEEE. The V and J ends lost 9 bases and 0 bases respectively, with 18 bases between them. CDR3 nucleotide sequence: TGTGCCACCCGAAAACAGTCGCGGGCTAACTATGGCTACACCTTC. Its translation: CATRKQSRANYGYTF.

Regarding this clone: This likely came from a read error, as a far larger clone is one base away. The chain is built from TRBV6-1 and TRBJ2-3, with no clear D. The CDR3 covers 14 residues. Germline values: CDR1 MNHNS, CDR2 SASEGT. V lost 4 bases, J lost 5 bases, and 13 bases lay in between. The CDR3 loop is CASSVRPLGDTQYF. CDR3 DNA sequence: TGTGCCAGCAGTGTGCGGCCCCTCGGAGATACGCAGTATTTT.

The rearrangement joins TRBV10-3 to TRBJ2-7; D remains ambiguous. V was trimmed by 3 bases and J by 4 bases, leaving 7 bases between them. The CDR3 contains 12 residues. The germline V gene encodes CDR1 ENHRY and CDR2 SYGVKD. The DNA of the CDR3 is TGTGCCATCAGTGATATGGTTTACGAGCAGTACTTC. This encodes CAISDMVYEQYF.

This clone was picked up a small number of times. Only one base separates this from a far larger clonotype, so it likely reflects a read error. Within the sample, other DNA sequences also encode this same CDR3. CDR3 coding DNA: TGTGCTAGCAGTGTAAAAGAAGAACAAGAGACCCAGTACTTC. As protein: CASSVKEEQETQYF. The chain has TRBV6-1 and TRBJ2-5, with D hard to call. Germline CDR1 is MNHNS and CDR2 is SASEGT. This CDR3 region has 14 residues.

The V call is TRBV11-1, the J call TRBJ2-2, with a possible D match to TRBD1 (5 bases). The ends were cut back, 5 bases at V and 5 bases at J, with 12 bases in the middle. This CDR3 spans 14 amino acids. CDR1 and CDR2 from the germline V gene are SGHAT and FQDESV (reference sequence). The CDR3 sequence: CASSQPQGTGELFF. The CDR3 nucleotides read TGTGCCAGCAGCCAACCCCAGGGAACCGGGGAGCTGTTTTTT.

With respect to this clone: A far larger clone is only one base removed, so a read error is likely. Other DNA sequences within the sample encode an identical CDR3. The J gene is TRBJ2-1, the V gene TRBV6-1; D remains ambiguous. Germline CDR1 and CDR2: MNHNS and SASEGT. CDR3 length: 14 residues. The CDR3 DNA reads TGCGCCAGCAGTGATTGGAGCTCCTACAATGAGCAGTTCTTC. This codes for CASSDWSSYNEQFF.

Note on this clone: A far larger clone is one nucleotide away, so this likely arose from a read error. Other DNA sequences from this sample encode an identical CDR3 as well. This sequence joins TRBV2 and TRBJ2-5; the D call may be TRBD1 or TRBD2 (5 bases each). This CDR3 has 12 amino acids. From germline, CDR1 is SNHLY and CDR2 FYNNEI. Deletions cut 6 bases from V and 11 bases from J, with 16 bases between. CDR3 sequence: CASSPLGPRQYF. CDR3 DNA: TGTGCCAGCAGCCCCCTGGGACCTCGGCAGTACTTC.

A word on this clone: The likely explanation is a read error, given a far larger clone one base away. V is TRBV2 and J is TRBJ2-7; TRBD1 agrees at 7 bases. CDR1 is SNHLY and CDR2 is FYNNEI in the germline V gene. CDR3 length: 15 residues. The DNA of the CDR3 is TGTGCCAGAAGTGAAGGTGGGACAGCCTCCTACGAGCAGTACTTC. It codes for CARSEGGTASYEQYF.

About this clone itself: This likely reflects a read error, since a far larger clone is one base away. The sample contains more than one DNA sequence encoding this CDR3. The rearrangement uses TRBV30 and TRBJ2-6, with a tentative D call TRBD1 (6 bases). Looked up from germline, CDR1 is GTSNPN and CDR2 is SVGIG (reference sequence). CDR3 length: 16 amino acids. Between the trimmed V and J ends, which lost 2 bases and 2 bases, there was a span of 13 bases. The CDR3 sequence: CAWSKLWGPGANVLTF. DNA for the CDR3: TGTGCCTGGAGTAAACTATGGGGGCCTGGGGCCAACGTCCTGACTTTC.

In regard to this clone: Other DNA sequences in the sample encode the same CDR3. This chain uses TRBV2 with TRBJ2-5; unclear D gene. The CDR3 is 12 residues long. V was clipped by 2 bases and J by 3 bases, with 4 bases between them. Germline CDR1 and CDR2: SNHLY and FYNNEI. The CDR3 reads CASSEIEETQYF. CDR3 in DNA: TGTGCCAGCAGTGAAATTGAAGAGACCCAGTACTTC.

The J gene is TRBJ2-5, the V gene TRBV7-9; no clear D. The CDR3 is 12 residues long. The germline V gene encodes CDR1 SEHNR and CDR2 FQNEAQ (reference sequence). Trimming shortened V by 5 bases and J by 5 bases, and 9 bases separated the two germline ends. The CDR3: CASSPRHETQYF. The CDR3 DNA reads TGTGCCAGCAGCCCCCGGCACGAGACCCAGTACTTC.

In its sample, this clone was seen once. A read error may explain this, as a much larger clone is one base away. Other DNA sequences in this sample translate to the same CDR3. CDR3 sequence reads: CASSLFSGPGEETQYF. CDR3 nucleotide sequence: TGTGCCAGCAGTTTATTCAGCGGGCCGGGGGAGGAGACCCAGTACTTC. The rearrangement uses TRBV28 and TRBJ2-5; TRBD2 might be the D (6 bases). This CDR3 is 16 amino acids long. Germline CDR1 and CDR2: MDHEN and SYDVKM. V dropped 1 base and J dropped 5 bases, with 17 bases sitting between them.

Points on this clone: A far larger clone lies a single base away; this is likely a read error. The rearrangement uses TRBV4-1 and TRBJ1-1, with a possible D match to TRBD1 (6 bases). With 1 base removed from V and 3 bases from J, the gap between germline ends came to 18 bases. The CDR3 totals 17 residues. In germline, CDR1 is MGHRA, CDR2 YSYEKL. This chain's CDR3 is CASSQVGAQGQDTEAFF. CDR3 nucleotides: TGCGCCAGCAGCCAAGTAGGGGCCCAGGGGCAGGACACTGAAGCTTTCTTT.

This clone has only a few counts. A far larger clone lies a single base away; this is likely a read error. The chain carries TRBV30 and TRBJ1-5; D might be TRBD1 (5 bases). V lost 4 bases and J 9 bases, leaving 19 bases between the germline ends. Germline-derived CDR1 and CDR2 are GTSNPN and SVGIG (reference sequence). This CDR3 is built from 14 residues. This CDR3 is CAWTDSAVMRPQHF. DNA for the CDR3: TGTGCCTGGACTGACAGCGCCGTAATGCGGCCCCAGCATTTT.

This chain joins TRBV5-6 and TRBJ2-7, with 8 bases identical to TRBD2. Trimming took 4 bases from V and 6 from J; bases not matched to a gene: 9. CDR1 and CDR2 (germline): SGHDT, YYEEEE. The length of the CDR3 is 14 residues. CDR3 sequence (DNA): TGTGCCAGCAGCCCCGGAGGACTAGCCCTCGAGCAGTACTTC. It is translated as CASSPGGLALEQYF.

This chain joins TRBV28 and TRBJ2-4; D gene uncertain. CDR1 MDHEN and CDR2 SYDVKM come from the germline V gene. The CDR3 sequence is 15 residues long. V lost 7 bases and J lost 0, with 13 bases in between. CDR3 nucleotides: TGTGCCAGCACTCCAGGAAGACTAGCCAAAAACATTCAGTACTTC. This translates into CASTPGRLAKNIQYF.

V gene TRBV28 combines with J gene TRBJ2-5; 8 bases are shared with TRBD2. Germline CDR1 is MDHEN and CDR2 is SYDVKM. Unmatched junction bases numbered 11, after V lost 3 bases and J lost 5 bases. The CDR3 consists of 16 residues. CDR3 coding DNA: TGTGCCAGCAGTTTGACCACTGCGGGGGGCCTGGAGACCCAGTACTTC. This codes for CASSLTTAGGLETQYF.

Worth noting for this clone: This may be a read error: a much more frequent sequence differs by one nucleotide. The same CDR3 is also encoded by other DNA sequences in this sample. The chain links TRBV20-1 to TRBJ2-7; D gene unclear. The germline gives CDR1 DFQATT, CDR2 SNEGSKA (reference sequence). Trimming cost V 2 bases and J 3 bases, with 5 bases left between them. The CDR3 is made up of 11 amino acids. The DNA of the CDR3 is TGCAGTGCTAGATCCAACTACGAGCAGTACTTC. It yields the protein CSARSNYEQYF.

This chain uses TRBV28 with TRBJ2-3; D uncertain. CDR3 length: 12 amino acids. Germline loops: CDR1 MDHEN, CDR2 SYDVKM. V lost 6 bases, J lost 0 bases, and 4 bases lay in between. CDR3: CASRYSTDTQYF. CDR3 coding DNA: TGTGCCAGCAGATACAGCACAGATACGCAGTATTTT.

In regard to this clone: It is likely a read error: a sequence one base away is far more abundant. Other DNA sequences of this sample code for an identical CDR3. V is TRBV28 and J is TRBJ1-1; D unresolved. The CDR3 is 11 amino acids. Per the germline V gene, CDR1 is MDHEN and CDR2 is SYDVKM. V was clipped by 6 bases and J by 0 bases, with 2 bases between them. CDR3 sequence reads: CASRVNTEAFF. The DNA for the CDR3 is TGTGCCAGCAGGGTGAACACTGAAGCTTTCTTT.

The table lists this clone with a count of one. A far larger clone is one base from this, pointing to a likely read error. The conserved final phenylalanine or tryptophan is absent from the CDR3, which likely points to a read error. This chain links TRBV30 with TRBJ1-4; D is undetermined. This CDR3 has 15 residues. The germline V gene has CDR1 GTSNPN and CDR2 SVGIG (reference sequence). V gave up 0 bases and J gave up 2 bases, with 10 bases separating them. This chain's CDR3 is CAWSVLGGTNEKLFL. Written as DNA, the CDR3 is TGTGCCTGGAGTGTACTGGGCGGGACTAATGAAAAACTGTTTCTT.

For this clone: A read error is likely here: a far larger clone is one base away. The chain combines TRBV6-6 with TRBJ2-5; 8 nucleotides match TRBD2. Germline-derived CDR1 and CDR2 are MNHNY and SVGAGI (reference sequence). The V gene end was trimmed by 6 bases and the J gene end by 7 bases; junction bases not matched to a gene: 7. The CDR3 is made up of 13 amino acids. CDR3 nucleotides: TGTGCCAGCAGAAAAGCGGGAGAAGGGACCCAGTACTTC. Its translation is CASRKAGEGTQYF.

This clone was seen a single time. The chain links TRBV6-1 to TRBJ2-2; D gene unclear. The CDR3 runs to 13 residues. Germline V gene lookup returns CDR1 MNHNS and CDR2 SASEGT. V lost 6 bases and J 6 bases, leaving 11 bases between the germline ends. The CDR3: CASRPDFPGELFF. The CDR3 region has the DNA TGTGCCAGCAGGCCAGATTTTCCCGGGGAGCTGTTTTTT.

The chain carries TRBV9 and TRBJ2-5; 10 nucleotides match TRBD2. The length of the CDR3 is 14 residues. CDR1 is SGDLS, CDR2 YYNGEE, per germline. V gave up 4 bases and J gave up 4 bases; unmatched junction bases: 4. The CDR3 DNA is TGTGCCAGCAGCCTAGCGGGAGTGGGAGAGACCCAGTACTTC. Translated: CASSLAGVGETQYF.

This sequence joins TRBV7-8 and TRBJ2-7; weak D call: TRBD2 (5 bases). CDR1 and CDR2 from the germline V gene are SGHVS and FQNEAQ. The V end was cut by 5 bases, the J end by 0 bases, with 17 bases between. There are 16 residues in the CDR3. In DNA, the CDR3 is TGTGCCAGCAGCCCATCACTGGCGGGCAGCTCCTACGAGCAGTACTTC. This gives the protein CASSPSLAGSSYEQYF. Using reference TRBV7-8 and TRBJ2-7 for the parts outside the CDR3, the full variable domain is GAGVSQSPRYKVAKRGQDVALRCDPISGHVSLFWYQQALGQGPEFLTYFQNEAQLDKSGLPSDRFFAERPEGSVSTLKIQRTQQEDSAVYLCASSPSLAGSSYEQYFGPGTRLTVT.